This is a list of T cell receptor beta chains from one sample in a study of blood T cell repertoires in COVID-19. Some clones are missing from TCRdb's copy, which holds only in-frame ones; the method was immunoSEQ multiplex PCR. The repertoire holds about 18,000 clones, with roughly four fifths as singletons. The material sequenced was peripheral blood. The receptors were sampled from a man in his forties with active or convalescent COVID-19. Each CDR3 is given with its conserved first and last residue. A D gene is named only where the DNA matches it firmly. Size is omitted from some rows. Given values are once, few, many or a class for expanded clones.

>TRBV5-1|NA|TRBJ1-1|NA
TGCGCCAGCCAGGAGGGCAACGGCGACACTGAAGCTTTCTTT
CASQEGNGDTEAFF
>TRBV13|TRBD1|TRBJ1-1|NA
TGTGCCAGCAGAACGGCGACAGGGGGGGGAAACACTGAAGCTTTCTTT
CASRTATGGGNTEAFF
>TRBV10-3|NA|TRBJ2-7|NA
TGTGCCATCAGCGGACAGACCTACGAGCAGTACTTC
CAISGQTYEQYF
>TRBV7-2|NA|TRBJ1-5|NA
TGTGCCAGCAGCCCGAACAGGGATCAGCCCCAGCATTTT
CASSPNRDQPQHF
>TRBV27|NA|TRBJ2-7|NA
TGTGCCAGCAGTCCCGGGAGCGGTGCTCACTACGAGCAGTACTTC
CASSPGSGAHYEQYF
>TRBV7-9|NA|TRBJ2-3|medium-sized
TGTGCCAGCAGCCCACGTTCATCTATTAGCACAGATACGCAGTATTTT
CASSPRSSISTDTQYF
>TRBV7-6|NA|TRBJ1-1|NA
TGTGCCAGCAGCTTAGGGGGGGTCGCTGAAGCTTTCTTT
CASSLGGVAEAFF
>TRBV5-4|NA|TRBJ1-1|NA
TGTGCCAGCAGCTCAGGGACACCGATTGAAGCTTTCTTT
CASSSGTPIEAFF
>TRBV27|NA|TRBJ1-2|NA
TGTGCCAGCAGTTCCTGGATCGGAGAGGGCGGCTACACCTTC
CASSSWIGEGGYTF
>TRBV6-5|NA|TRBJ1-4|NA
TGTGCCAGCAGTTATAACACCAATAATGAAAAACTGTTTTTT
CASSYNTNNEKLFF
>TRBV18|NA|TRBJ1-6|medium-sized
TGTGCCAGCTCACCACCCACTCCTAGAACCCTCCACTTT
CASSPPTPRTLHF
>TRBV4-3|NA|TRBJ2-1|NA
TGCGCCAGCAGCCAAGAGGCGGGGTTCGGCAATGAGCAGTTCTTC
CASSQEAGFGNEQFF
>TRBV2|TRBD2|TRBJ2-3|NA
TGTGCCAGCAGCGGGACTAGCGGGGCCCCTAATACGCAGTATTTT
CASSGTSGAPNTQYF
>TRBV19|NA|TRBJ1-2|NA
TGTGCCAGTTCAGAACGGGTTGGGAGAGCTAACTATGGCTACACCTTC
CASSERVGRANYGYTF
>TRBV5-1|TRBD1|TRBJ1-2|NA
TGCGCCAGCAGCGGTGGGACAGCCTATGGCTACACCTTC
CASSGGTAYGYTF
>TRBV27|TRBD2|TRBJ2-3|NA
TGTGCCAGCAGTCCCCGACTAGCGGGAAACACAGATACGCAGTATTTT
CASSPRLAGNTDTQYF
>TRBV5-4|NA|TRBJ2-3|NA
TGTGCCAGCAGCTTGGGAGGTGCTAGCACAGATACGCAGTATTTT
CASSLGGASTDTQYF
>TRBV11-2|NA|TRBJ2-1|NA
TGTGCCAGCAGCTTATCCGCAGGGACTTACAATGAGCAGTTCTTC
CASSLSAGTYNEQFF
>TRBV19|NA|TRBJ2-7|NA
TGTGCCAGTAGTACCCTTGCTATGGGCCAGTCCCCCGATTGGTACTTC
CASSTLAMGQSPDWYF
>TRBV7-2|TRBD1|TRBJ2-5|NA
TGTGCCAGCAGCTTATCGGGACAGGGGGGAGAGACCCAGTACTTC
CASSLSGQGGETQYF
>TRBV18|TRBD2|TRBJ2-2|NA
TGTGCCAGCTCACCAGGACTAGCGGGGAACACCGGGGAGCTGTTTTTT
CASSPGLAGNTGELFF
>TRBV6-5|NA|TRBJ2-3|NA
TGTGCCAGCAGATTCTTAGCCACAGATACGCAGTATTTT
CASRFLATDTQYF
>TRBV7-2|TRBD1|TRBJ1-2|NA
TGTGCCAGCAGCTTAGTCGGAGGGGGCTCCAATGGCTACACCTTC
CASSLVGGGSNGYTF
>TRBV25-1|NA|TRBJ1-4|NA
TGTGCCAGCAGGGGAACGTTGGGGGGGATTAATGAAAAACTGTTTTTT
CASRGTLGGINEKLFF
>TRBV6-5|NA|TRBJ2-3|NA
TGTGCCAGCAAACAAGGGGCAGATACGCAGTATTTT
CASKQGADTQYF
>TRBV7-2|NA|TRBJ1-4|once
TGTGCCAGCAGCTTAGCCTCTCTCAAAGGGGGTGAAAAACTGTTTTTT
CASSLASLKGGEKLFF
>TRBV5-5|NA|TRBJ2-7|few
TGTGCCAGCAGCTTGAAATGGGGGGGCAGTTCCTACGAGCAGTACTTC
CASSLKWGGSSYEQYF
>TRBV5-1|TRBD2|TRBJ2-1|NA
TGCGCCAGCACCCTCGGCGGGGGGGCATATGAGCAGTTCTTC
CASTLGGGAYEQFF
>TRBV29-1|TRBD1|TRBJ1-3|hyperexpanded
TGCAGCGCATGGGGGACAGGAGAAAGAAACACCATATATTTT
CSAWGTGERNTIYF